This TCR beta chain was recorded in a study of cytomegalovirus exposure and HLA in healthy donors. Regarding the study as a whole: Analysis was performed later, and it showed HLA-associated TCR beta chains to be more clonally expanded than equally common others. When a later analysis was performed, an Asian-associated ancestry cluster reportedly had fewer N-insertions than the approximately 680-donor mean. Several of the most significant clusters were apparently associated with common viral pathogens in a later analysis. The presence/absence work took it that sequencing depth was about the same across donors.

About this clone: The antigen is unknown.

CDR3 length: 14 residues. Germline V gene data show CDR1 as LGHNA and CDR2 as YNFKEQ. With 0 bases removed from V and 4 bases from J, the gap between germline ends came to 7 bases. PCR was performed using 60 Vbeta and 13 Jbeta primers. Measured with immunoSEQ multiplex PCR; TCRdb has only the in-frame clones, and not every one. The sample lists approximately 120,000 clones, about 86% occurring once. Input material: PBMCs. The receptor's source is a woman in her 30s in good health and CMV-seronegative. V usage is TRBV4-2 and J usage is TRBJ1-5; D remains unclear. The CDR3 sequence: CASSQDKLNQPQHF. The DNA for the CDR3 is TGTGCCAGCAGCCAAGATAAACTTAATCAGCCCCAGCATTTT.